This T cell receptor (beta chain) emerged from a study of cytomegalovirus exposure and HLA in healthy donors. Study-level findings and limits: One later analysis, an examination of the 120 or so validation repertoires, found that first-cohort TCR clusters tended to co-occur in them. Some TCR beta chains (roughly 150 of them) were listed as cytomegalovirus-associated. Accounts indicate the classifier identified cytomegalovirus status with strong specificity and sensitivity.

Libraries were prepared by immunoSEQ multiplex PCR; TCRdb keeps only in-frame clonotypes and omits some of them. The repertoire holds 100,000 to 120,000 clones, with approximately 86% as singletons. Worth noting for this clone: Its antigen is unknown.

Trimming removed 5 bases from V and 6 bases from J; junction bases left unmatched: 9. The germline V gene encodes CDR1 LNHDA and CDR2 SQIVND (reference sequence). This CDR3 comprises 14 residues. Source material: PBMCs. This chain links TRBV19 with TRBJ2-7; 8 positions match TRBD2. This receptor was taken from a woman younger than 35 in good health and CMV-seropositive. The CDR3 here is CASSGMGTSAEQYF. CDR3 nucleotides: TGTGCCAGTAGTGGGATGGGGACTAGTGCCGAGCAGTACTTC. The full variable domain, rest sourced from reference TRBV19 and TRBJ2-7, is DGGITQSPKYLFRKEGQNVTLSCEQNLNHDAMYWYRQDPGQGLRLIYYSQIVNDFQKGDIAEGYSVSREKKESFPLTVTSAQKNPTAFYLCASSGMGTSAEQYFGPGTRLTVT.